This is a list of T cell receptor beta chains from one sample in a study of blood T cell repertoires in COVID-19. Clones were read by immunoSEQ multiplex PCR, and TCRdb kept only the in-frame ones, dropping some. The data hold approximately 150,000 clones, with roughly 87% observed a single time. The sequencing input was peripheral blood. Receptors were obtained from a woman aged 45-65 years with acute or convalescent COVID-19. The CDR3 runs from the conserved cysteine through the conserved F or W. Fields, in order: clone size, D gene, V gene, J gene, CDR3 DNA, CDR3 protein. The D gene is left open where the match is weak. Part of the rows lack a size; the others show once, few, many or a class for expanded clones.

clone_size: -; d_call: -; v_call: TRBV15; j_call: TRBJ1-1; cdr3_nt: TGTGCCACCAGCAGAGTAGCGGTGAACACTGAAGCTTTCTTT; cdr3_aa: CATSRVAVNTEAFF
clone_size: -; d_call: TRBD2; v_call: TRBV7-8; j_call: TRBJ2-7; cdr3_nt: TGTGCCAGCAGCTTATCAGCGGGAGCTCACGAGCAGTACTTC; cdr3_aa: CASSLSAGAHEQYF
clone_size: -; d_call: -; v_call: TRBV30; j_call: TRBJ2-1; cdr3_nt: TGTGCCTGGAGTGTACGACAGCGCCTTTACAATGAGCAGTTCTTC; cdr3_aa: CAWSVRQRLYNEQFF
clone_size: -; d_call: -; v_call: TRBV11-2; j_call: TRBJ1-3; cdr3_nt: TGTGCCAGCAGCTTATCGGGTGCGGGGACTGGAAACACCATATATTTT; cdr3_aa: CASSLSGAGTGNTIYF
clone_size: -; d_call: -; v_call: TRBV11-2; j_call: TRBJ2-1; cdr3_nt: TGTGCCAGCACGACCGCAGGGGGGCAGTGGAATGAGCAGTTCTTC; cdr3_aa: CASTTAGGQWNEQFF
clone_size: many; d_call: TRBD1; v_call: TRBV27; j_call: TRBJ1-1; cdr3_nt: TGTGCCAGCAGTTTAAAAGGGGAGACAGGGGGCTCTGAAGCTTTCTTT; cdr3_aa: CASSLKGETGGSEAFF
clone_size: -; d_call: -; v_call: TRBV2; j_call: TRBJ1-5; cdr3_nt: TGTGCCAGCAGTGAGGCGAGGGGCAATCAGCCCCAGCATTTT; cdr3_aa: CASSEARGNQPQHF
clone_size: -; d_call: -; v_call: TRBV4-1; j_call: TRBJ1-2; cdr3_nt: TGCGCCAGCAGCCAAGTTTTAGGGGTCTATGGCTACACCTTC; cdr3_aa: CASSQVLGVYGYTF
clone_size: -; d_call: -; v_call: TRBV10-2; j_call: TRBJ1-1; cdr3_nt: TGCGCCAGCAGTGAGAACACGAACACTGAAGCTTTCTTT; cdr3_aa: CASSENTNTEAFF
clone_size: -; d_call: -; v_call: TRBV20-1; j_call: TRBJ1-2; cdr3_nt: TGCAGTGCTAGTCCGGCGGACAGTACCTATGGCTACACCTTC; cdr3_aa: CSASPADSTYGYTF
clone_size: -; d_call: TRBD1; v_call: TRBV5-1; j_call: TRBJ1-3; cdr3_nt: TGCGCCAGCAAAAACGGTGGGACAGGGTCCTTCTTCTCTGGAAACACCATATATTTT; cdr3_aa: CASKNGGTGSFFSGNTIYF
clone_size: -; d_call: TRBD2; v_call: TRBV9; j_call: TRBJ2-1; cdr3_nt: TGTGCCAGCAGCGTAGAGTCTAGCGGGAGCTCCTACAATGAGCAGTTCTTC; cdr3_aa: CASSVESSGSSYNEQFF
clone_size: once; d_call: -; v_call: TRBV7-6; j_call: TRBJ1-1; cdr3_nt: TGTGCCAGCAGCTTATCGGGGAACGTTGGCACTGAAGCTTTCTTT; cdr3_aa: CASSLSGNVGTEAFF
clone_size: -; d_call: TRBD1; v_call: TRBV28; j_call: TRBJ2-5; cdr3_nt: TGTGCCAGCAGGTTGACCGGGACAGGGAGAGTAGAGACCCAGTACTTC; cdr3_aa: CASRLTGTGRVETQYF
clone_size: -; d_call: TRBD1; v_call: TRBV7-9; j_call: TRBJ2-7; cdr3_nt: TGTGCCAGCAGCTTAGGACAGGGGGCCTTCGAGCAGTACTTC; cdr3_aa: CASSLGQGAFEQYF
clone_size: once; d_call: -; v_call: TRBV23-1; j_call: TRBJ1-3; cdr3_nt: TGCGCCAGCAGTCAGCCCCGGGATGGCTCTGGAAACACCATATATTTT; cdr3_aa: CASSQPRDGSGNTIYF
clone_size: -; d_call: -; v_call: TRBV7-2; j_call: TRBJ1-2; cdr3_nt: TGTGCCAGCAGCCTGAGACAGAGGAAGAGCGGCTACACCTTC; cdr3_aa: CASSLRQRKSGYTF
clone_size: -; d_call: TRBD1; v_call: TRBV19; j_call: TRBJ2-5; cdr3_nt: TGTGCCAGTAGTATAGATCAGGGGGCAGGGGAGACCCAGTACTTC; cdr3_aa: CASSIDQGAGETQYF
clone_size: -; d_call: -; v_call: TRBV6-5; j_call: TRBJ1-1; cdr3_nt: TGTGCCAGCAGTTACTCCCAGGCGAACACTGAAGCTTTCTTT; cdr3_aa: CASSYSQANTEAFF
clone_size: -; d_call: TRBD1; v_call: TRBV10-3; j_call: TRBJ2-5; cdr3_nt: TGTGCCATCAGTGAACAGGGGGCTCAAGAGACCCAGTACTTC; cdr3_aa: CAISEQGAQETQYF
clone_size: -; d_call: TRBD2; v_call: TRBV30; j_call: TRBJ2-5; cdr3_nt: TGTGCCTGGAGTGAAACTAGCGGGAGTGAAGAGACCCAGTACTTC; cdr3_aa: CAWSETSGSEETQYF
clone_size: -; d_call: TRBD2; v_call: TRBV6-5; j_call: TRBJ2-3; cdr3_nt: TGTGCCACCGGGCGGGGGGGCGGAGCAGATACGCAGTATTTT; cdr3_aa: CATGRGGGADTQYF
clone_size: -; d_call: TRBD2; v_call: TRBV10-1; j_call: TRBJ2-3; cdr3_nt: TGCGCCAGCAGCGGGACTAGCGGGAGTGGGGTGTTAGATACGCAGTATTTT; cdr3_aa: CASSGTSGSGVLDTQYF
clone_size: -; d_call: -; v_call: TRBV5-1; j_call: TRBJ1-2; cdr3_nt: TGCGCCAGCAGCTTGGGGGCCAGGGATTTCTCTGGCTACACCTTC; cdr3_aa: CASSLGARDFSGYTF
clone_size: -; d_call: -; v_call: TRBV4-1; j_call: TRBJ2-1; cdr3_nt: TGCGCCAGCACCCCACTGGGGGGTGAGCAGTTCTTC; cdr3_aa: CASTPLGGEQFF
clone_size: -; d_call: TRBD2; v_call: TRBV9; j_call: TRBJ2-1; cdr3_nt: TGTGCCAGCAGCCGCGGGACTAGCGGGATTAATGAGCAGTTCTTC; cdr3_aa: CASSRGTSGINEQFF
clone_size: -; d_call: TRBD1; v_call: TRBV27; j_call: TRBJ2-7; cdr3_nt: TGTGCCAGCAGTATGACAGGGGGCTTGATCTACGAGCAGTACTTC; cdr3_aa: CASSMTGGLIYEQYF
clone_size: -; d_call: TRBD2; v_call: TRBV4-2; j_call: TRBJ2-3; cdr3_nt: TGTGCCAGCAGCCTTGGTGTAGCGGGGGGTTCGGGCACAGATACGCAGTATTTT; cdr3_aa: CASSLGVAGGSGTDTQYF
clone_size: -; d_call: TRBD2; v_call: TRBV14; j_call: TRBJ2-2; cdr3_nt: TGTGCCAGCAGCCAACCGACTAGCGGGAGACCCCTCGGGGAGCTGTTTTTT; cdr3_aa: CASSQPTSGRPLGELFF
clone_size: -; d_call: -; v_call: TRBV27; j_call: TRBJ2-1; cdr3_nt: TGTGCCAGCATAGAACAGGGGACTTACAATGAGCAGTTCTTC; cdr3_aa: CASIEQGTYNEQFF
clone_size: -; d_call: -; v_call: TRBV6-5; j_call: TRBJ2-2; cdr3_nt: TGTGCCAGCAGCCACAGGGACCCTGACACCGGGGAGCTGTTTTTT; cdr3_aa: CASSHRDPDTGELFF
clone_size: once; d_call: -; v_call: TRBV9; j_call: TRBJ2-2; cdr3_nt: TGTGCCAGCAGCGTAGATACTGGGCAGGCCGCTAACACCGGGGAGCTGTTTTTT; cdr3_aa: CASSVDTGQAANTGELFF
clone_size: -; d_call: TRBD1; v_call: TRBV7-9; j_call: TRBJ1-1; cdr3_nt: TGTGCCAGCAGCTACATGGGACAGGGAACAACTGAAGCTTTCTTT; cdr3_aa: CASSYMGQGTTEAFF
clone_size: -; d_call: TRBD1; v_call: TRBV19; j_call: TRBJ2-7; cdr3_nt: TGTGCCAGTGAGGGACAGGGCTACGAGCAGTACTTC; cdr3_aa: CASEGQGYEQYF
clone_size: -; d_call: TRBD1; v_call: TRBV5-1; j_call: TRBJ1-2; cdr3_nt: TGCGCCAGCAGCTTGGACGCGACAGGGGCGATCTATGGCTACACCTTC; cdr3_aa: CASSLDATGAIYGYTF
clone_size: -; d_call: TRBD1; v_call: TRBV19; j_call: TRBJ1-1; cdr3_nt: TGTGCCAGCGGACAGGGTCAACGGATGAACACTGAAGCTTTCTTT; cdr3_aa: CASGQGQRMNTEAFF
clone_size: -; d_call: -; v_call: TRBV30; j_call: TRBJ1-4; cdr3_nt: TGTGCCTGGAGTCCTAAGCTTGCAACTAATGAAAAACTGTTTTTT; cdr3_aa: CAWSPKLATNEKLFF
clone_size: -; d_call: -; v_call: TRBV29-1; j_call: TRBJ2-7; cdr3_nt: TGCAGCGTTGAAGCTAGCGTCTCCTACGAGCAGTACTTC; cdr3_aa: CSVEASVSYEQYF
clone_size: -; d_call: -; v_call: TRBV29-1; j_call: TRBJ2-6; cdr3_nt: TGCAGCGTTGAAGCTGGCGGGGTCGGGGCCAACGTCCTGACTTTC; cdr3_aa: CSVEAGGVGANVLTF
clone_size: -; d_call: -; v_call: TRBV6-5; j_call: TRBJ2-2; cdr3_nt: TGTGCCAGCAGGATACGACAGGCGAGCACCGGGGAGCTGTTTTTT; cdr3_aa: CASRIRQASTGELFF
clone_size: -; d_call: TRBD1; v_call: TRBV3-1/TRBV3-2; j_call: TRBJ2-6; cdr3_nt: TGTGCCAGCAGCTCGACAGGGCTCTCTGGGGCCAACGTCCTGACTTTC; cdr3_aa: CASSSTGLSGANVLTF
clone_size: -; d_call: -; v_call: TRBV7-9; j_call: TRBJ1-2; cdr3_nt: TGTGCCAGCAGCCAAACAGCCGCAGTAGGCTACACCTTC; cdr3_aa: CASSQTAAVGYTF
clone_size: -; d_call: TRBD2; v_call: TRBV7-9; j_call: TRBJ2-7; cdr3_nt: TGTGCCAGCAGCTTAGTTAGTAGCGGGGACTCCTACGAGCAGTACTTC; cdr3_aa: CASSLVSSGDSYEQYF
clone_size: -; d_call: TRBD2; v_call: TRBV3-1/TRBV3-2; j_call: TRBJ2-1; cdr3_nt: TGTGCCAGCAGCCAGGCTAGCGGGAGTCGGAATGAGCAGTTCTTC; cdr3_aa: CASSQASGSRNEQFF
clone_size: -; d_call: -; v_call: TRBV5-1; j_call: TRBJ1-1; cdr3_nt: TGCGCCAGCAGCTCCTACAGGGACACTGAAGCTTTCTTT; cdr3_aa: CASSSYRDTEAFF
clone_size: -; d_call: TRBD1; v_call: TRBV27; j_call: TRBJ2-3; cdr3_nt: TGTGCCAGCCGAGACAGGGGCGGAACAGATACGCAGTATTTT; cdr3_aa: CASRDRGGTDTQYF
clone_size: -; d_call: -; v_call: TRBV7-8; j_call: TRBJ1-6; cdr3_nt: TGTGCCAGCAGCAAGAGAGCGCCCCGCTATAATTCACCCCTCCACTTT; cdr3_aa: CASSKRAPRYNSPLHF
clone_size: -; d_call: -; v_call: TRBV9; j_call: TRBJ2-3; cdr3_nt: TGTGCCAGCAGCGTAGAGGGGTCGGGCGGCCACACAGATACGCAGTATTTT; cdr3_aa: CASSVEGSGGHTDTQYF
clone_size: -; d_call: TRBD1; v_call: TRBV6-2/TRBV6-3; j_call: TRBJ1-2; cdr3_nt: TGTGCCAGCAGTTACTCCGACAGGGGGCAGTGGGACTATGGCTACACCTTC; cdr3_aa: CASSYSDRGQWDYGYTF
clone_size: -; d_call: -; v_call: TRBV4-1; j_call: TRBJ1-5; cdr3_nt: TGCGCCAGCAGCCAGTCGGGTGGTAACAGGGGCAATCAGCCCCAGCATTTT; cdr3_aa: CASSQSGGNRGNQPQHF
clone_size: once; d_call: -; v_call: TRBV6-5; j_call: TRBJ1-3; cdr3_nt: TGTGCCAGCAGCCCCCAGTCAACGGGAAACACCATATATTTT; cdr3_aa: CASSPQSTGNTIYF
clone_size: -; d_call: -; v_call: TRBV7-9; j_call: TRBJ2-7; cdr3_nt: TGTGCCAGCAGCTTGCAGGGGAACTCCTACGAGCAGTACTTC; cdr3_aa: CASSLQGNSYEQYF
clone_size: -; d_call: -; v_call: TRBV5-4; j_call: TRBJ1-1; cdr3_nt: TGTGCCAGCAGCTTGGCGGGGACAACCCGGAACACTGAAGCTTTCTTT; cdr3_aa: CASSLAGTTRNTEAFF
clone_size: -; d_call: -; v_call: TRBV5-5; j_call: TRBJ2-3; cdr3_nt: TGTGCCAGCAGCTTAGTCGCCAGGGATCCTACAGATACGCAGTATTTT; cdr3_aa: CASSLVARDPTDTQYF
clone_size: -; d_call: TRBD1; v_call: TRBV27; j_call: TRBJ2-5; cdr3_nt: TGTGCCAGCAGTTTACAGGGGGCTTGGGAGACCCAGTACTTC; cdr3_aa: CASSLQGAWETQYF